The 6 T cell receptor beta chains below were found in one sample sequenced in a study of CD8 T cells in Susac syndrome. RNA totalling roughly 0.45 to 1 ug underwent reverse transcription with random hexamers. TCRdb reprocessed the immunoSEQ multiplex PCR reads with MiXCR, giving one entry per CDR3 protein. Among 150,000 to 200,000 distinct CDR3 sequences listed, over 85% were seen once. Specimen: CD4+ T cells from PBMCs. The receptors derive from a human donor in good health.

The J gene is TRBJ2-3, the V gene TRBV30; D tentatively reads TRBD1 or TRBD2 (5 bases each). This CDR3 region has 13 residues. Germline assignment: CDR1 GTSNPN and CDR2 SVGIG (reference sequence). The germline V and J ends were trimmed by 5 bases and 1 base, with 10 bases remaining between them. The CDR3 sequence is CAWELGGTDTQYF. The CDR3, as DNA: TGTGCCTGGGAGTTGGGGGGCACAGATACGCAGTATTTT.

The chain employs TRBV7-2 and TRBJ2-5; D perhaps matches TRBD2 (5 bases). This CDR3 region has 14 residues. V was cut by 5 bases and J by 6 bases, with 16 bases left in between. Per germline, CDR1 SGHTA and CDR2 FQGNSA. The CDR3 bases are TGTGCCAGCAGCGCGCAGGCGACTATGAAGACCCAGTACTTC. Translation gives CASSAQATMKTQYF.

The chain uses TRBV4-2 and TRBJ2-3; 7 bases map to TRBD1. The germline V gene has CDR1 LGHNA and CDR2 YNFKEQ. This CDR3 comprises 15 residues. Trimming removed 1 base from V and 7 bases from J; junction bases left unmatched: 8. CDR3 DNA sequence: TGTGCCAGCAGCCAAGGGACAGGCGTGAAGAATACGCAGTATTTT. It is translated as CASSQGTGVKNTQYF.

The gene calls are TRBV7-2 and TRBJ1-1; 7 nucleotides match TRBD1. Germline V gene lookup returns CDR1 SGHTA and CDR2 FQGNSA. The CDR3 is 14 residues long. V lost 5 bases and J lost 4; bases outside the gene matches: 7. The CDR3 sequence: CASSPRTGSTEAFF. Written as DNA, the CDR3 is TGTGCCAGCAGCCCAAGGACAGGATCCACTGAAGCTTTCTTT.

This chain connects TRBV14 to TRBJ2-3; D perhaps matches TRBD1 (6 bases). The V gene lost 5 bases and the J gene lost 4 bases, with 19 bases spanning the gap. This CDR3 has 16 residues. Germline CDR1 reads SGHDN; CDR2 reads FVKESK. The CDR3 reads CASSSLQGYGPDTQYF. CDR3 sequence (DNA): TGTGCCAGCAGCTCGCTACAGGGATATGGACCAGATACGCAGTATTTT. Full variable domain (outside the CDR3, taken from reference TRBV14 and TRBJ2-3): EAGVTQFPSHSVIEKGQTVTLRCDPISGHDNLYWYRRVMGKEIKFLLHFVKESKQDESGMPNNRFLAERTGGTYSTLKVQPAELEDSGVYFCASSSLQGYGPDTQYFGPGTRLTVL.

V and J are TRBV20-1 and TRBJ1-6; no definite D call. Germline CDR1 is DFQATT and CDR2 is SNEGSKA (reference sequence). CDR3 length: 15 residues. V lost 6 bases to trimming and J lost 0 bases, with 12 bases between them. Written as DNA, the CDR3 is TGCAGTGCCAGACATGGTAGCTCCTATAATTCACCCCTCCACTTT. It encodes CSARHGSSYNSPLHF.